The TCR beta chain under discussion was sequenced for a study of CD8 T cells in ankylosing spondylitis. Study results and caveats: What seemed typical of ankylosing spondylitis blood was a TCR beta motif built from several highly homologous variants. Relatively rare in peripheral blood, disease-linked clones were also CD8+. Significant enrichment of disease-linked clones was reported in matched ankylosing spondylitis synovial fluid.

Worth noting for this clonotype: Its specificity is not known.

The germline gives CDR1 MNHEY, CDR2 SMNVEV (reference sequence). The CDR3 is 14 residues long. V dropped 0 bases and J dropped 9; count of bases not matched to a gene: 5. One entry per CDR3 protein results from TCRdb running MiXCR on the 5' RACE reads. In the table there are around 770,000 distinct CDR3 sequences, under 20% of which are singletons. The chain employs TRBV27 and TRBJ2-1; 7 bases are shared with TRBD1. The receptor was isolated from a male donor with ankylosing spondylitis. Specimen: blood, either unsorted or a sorted T cell fraction (not recorded which). The CDR3 nucleotides read TGTGCCAGCAGTTTATCGGGGACAGTACTTGAGCAGTTCTTC. This sequence encodes CASSLSGTVLEQFF.